The clone carrying this T cell receptor beta chain was observed a few times. Antigen specificity is unknown. The CDR3 has 12 amino acids. Germline V gene sequence: CDR1 MNHEY, CDR2 SVGAGI. The germline V and J ends were trimmed by 6 bases and 6 bases, with 11 bases remaining between them. This record comes from a study of cytomegalovirus exposure and HLA in healthy donors. Study in general: In an earlier analysis, 117 million unique TCR beta sequences were found from some 200 million T cells.

Primers included in the PCR were 60 Vbeta and 13 Jbeta primers. Assay used: immunoSEQ multiplex PCR; TCRdb lists only in-frame clones, some missing. Among around 150,000 clones, around four fifths were seen once, and the ten largest hold 1.4%. Broader study findings: Excluded were some V segments that proved indistinguishable, including TRBV6-2 and TRBV6-3. Most TCR sequences showed up rarely, but some public TCRs showed up in many donors.

Sequencing was carried out using PBMCs. The receptor was derived from a woman in her 30s in good health and CMV-seronegative. V and J are TRBV6-5 and TRBJ1-1; unclear D gene. CDR3 protein: CASRSAPAEAFF. DNA of the CDR3: TGTGCCAGCAGATCCGCTCCAGCTGAAGCTTTCTTT.